Presented here are 23 T cell receptor beta chains from one specimen sequenced in a study of blood T cell repertoires in COVID-19. TCRdb's copy holds only in-frame clones and misses some; the assay was immunoSEQ multiplex PCR. In the table there are roughly 450,000 clones, less than 95% of which are singletons. The sample consisted of PBMCs or T cells enriched from blood (not recorded which). The receptor set was obtained from a man younger than 35 who had recovered from COVID-19.

The gene calls are TRBV7-6 and TRBJ2-1; 11 bases are shared with TRBD2. The CDR3 length is 18 residues. With 0 bases clipped from V and 6 bases from J, the junction kept 10 bases outside the gene matches. Germline assignment: CDR1 SGHVS and CDR2 FNYEAQ. CDR3 protein: CASSLAPLAGAQSNEQFF. The CDR3 DNA sequence: TGTGCCAGCAGCTTAGCCCCACTAGCGGGGGCCCAGAGCAATGAGCAGTTCTTC.

The chain employs TRBV7-9 and TRBJ2-7; 7 bases line up with TRBD2. Trimming at V came to 5 bases and at J to 5 bases, leaving 9 bases not matched to a gene. The CDR3 is 14 amino acids. Germline CDR1 reads SEHNR; CDR2 reads FQNEAQ (reference sequence). CDR3 sequence reads: CASSRGGHSDEQYF. In DNA, the CDR3 is TGTGCCAGCAGCCGCGGGGGTCATTCGGACGAGCAGTACTTC.

CDR3: CASSFLIRAEDTQYF. CDR3 nucleotide sequence: TGCGCCAGCAGCTTCCTAATCAGGGCGGAAGATACGCAGTATTTT. V gene TRBV5-1 combines with J gene TRBJ2-3; maybe TRBD1 (5 bases). V lost 2 bases to trimming and J lost 5 bases, with 15 bases between them. CDR1 and CDR2 from the germline V gene are SGHRS and YFSETQ. The CDR3 contains 15 residues.

The chain carries TRBV28 and TRBJ2-4; 8 positions match TRBD1. CDR3 length equals 13 residues. Germline lookup yields CDR1 MDHEN and CDR2 SYDVKM. V lost 4 bases and J lost 6; bases outside the gene matches: 2. The CDR3 protein is CASSYRGINIQYF. DNA of the CDR3: TGTGCCAGCAGTTACAGGGGGATAAACATTCAGTACTTC.

The rearrangement links TRBV6-1 to TRBJ1-1, with a possible D match to TRBD1 (6 bases). V was shortened by 1 base and J by 5 bases, with 20 bases between the two germline ends. The CDR3 is made up of 17 amino acids. Germline loops: CDR1 MNHNS, CDR2 SASEGT. The CDR3 DNA reads as TGTGCCAGCAGTGAAGGGGTCAGGGGAATGACGAGGACTGAAGCTTTCTTT. Translating gives CASSEGVRGMTRTEAFF.

The chain carries TRBV3-1 (or the pseudogene TRBV3-2) and TRBJ2-1, with 8 bases matching TRBD2. This CDR3 spans 16 amino acids. Trimming took 1 base from V and 5 from J; bases not matched to a gene: 7. CDR1 is LGHDT, CDR2 YNNKEL, per germline (reference sequence). CDR3 nucleotides: TGTGCCAGCAGCCAAGGCACTAGCGGAACACACAATGAGCAGTTCTTC. Translating it yields CASSQGTSGTHNEQFF.

The V and J genes are TRBV7-6 and TRBJ1-2, with 9 nucleotides matching TRBD1. The trim removed 4 bases at V and 6 bases at J, leaving 21 bases unmatched. CDR1 and CDR2 (germline): SGHVS, FNYEAQ. The CDR3 has 19 amino acids. The DNA for the CDR3 is TGTGCCAGCAGCTCCCGGAGTCGGTTTTATCGGGACAGGGTGGATGGCTACACCTTC. It yields the protein CASSSRSRFYRDRVDGYTF. Together with reference TRBV7-6 and TRBJ1-2, the CDR3 gives the full variable domain: GAGVSQSPRYKVTKRGQDVALRCDPISGHVSLYWYRQALGQGPEFLTYFNYEAQQDKSGLPNDRFSAERPEGSISTLTIQRTEQRDSAMYRCASSSRSRFYRDRVDGYTFGSGTRLTVV.

CDR3 region: CASSLVGGTGAHYGYTF. The DNA of the CDR3 is TGTGCCAGCAGCTTGGTGGGGGGAACAGGGGCCCACTATGGCTACACCTTC. V gene TRBV5-8 combines with J gene TRBJ1-2; TRBD1 matches 7 bases. The CDR3 runs to 17 residues. Germline trimming cut 0 bases from V and 3 bases from J; bases unmatched to any gene: 11. Germline values: CDR1 SGHTS, CDR2 YDEGEE.

This chain connects TRBV18 to TRBJ2-3; 9 bases fit TRBD1. This CDR3 contains 16 residues. Germline V gene data show CDR1 as KGHSH and CDR2 as LQKENI. Trimming removed 4 bases from V and 0 bases from J; junction bases left unmatched: 5. This CDR3 reads CASSLTGQGSTDTQYF. CDR3 nucleotides: TGTGCCAGCTCACTTACCGGACAGGGGAGCACAGATACGCAGTATTTT.

This clone was recorded only once. V is TRBV6-1 and J is TRBJ1-2; 7 bases are a match to TRBD1. The CDR3 totals 15 residues. Germline lookup yields CDR1 MNHNS and CDR2 SASEGT. V was pared by 3 bases and J by 1 base, with 5 bases of the junction left unmatched. The CDR3 loop is CASSEGDSLNYGYTF. The CDR3 DNA reads TGTGCCAGCAGTGAGGGGGACAGTCTTAACTATGGCTACACCTTC.

The table lists this clone with a few counts. The J gene is TRBJ1-2, the V gene TRBV29-1, with a weak D call TRBD1 (6 bases). Germline loops: CDR1 SQVTM, CDR2 ANQGSEA. Trimming left V 6 bases short and J 5 bases short, with 22 bases between. The CDR3 covers 15 residues. The CDR3 DNA sequence: TGCAGCGTAAAGGGCTCTAGGGGGTTGGTGTATGGCTACACCTTC. Translated, it gives CSVKGSRGLVYGYTF.

This clone was found once. The chain recombines TRBV9 with TRBJ1-4, with D perhaps TRBD1 (5 bases). V was cut by 0 bases and J by 8 bases, with 14 bases left in between. This CDR3 spans 15 amino acids. Looked up from germline, CDR1 is SGDLS and CDR2 is YYNGEE. CDR3 in DNA: TGTGCCAGCAGCGTAGACCGGGTCGGGGGAGAAAAACTGTTTTTT. Translation gives CASSVDRVGGEKLFF.

The J gene is TRBJ2-1, the V gene TRBV6-5; possibly TRBD2 for D (5 bases). The CDR3 has 11 residues. V was shortened by 8 bases and J by 15 bases, with 17 bases between the two germline ends. CDR1 is MNHEY and CDR2 is SVGAGI in the germline V gene. The CDR3 protein is CASGVGGSPFF. CDR3 nucleotide sequence: TGTGCCAGCGGGGTTGGCGGGTCACCGTTCTTC.

V and J are TRBV10-3 and TRBJ2-1; D remains ambiguous. Trimming pared 10 bases from V and 3 bases from J, leaving 16 bases between. Germline V gene sequence: CDR1 ENHRY, CDR2 SYGVKD. The CDR3 is made up of 14 amino acids. The CDR3 coding sequence is TGTGCCACCATGCACAATACGAACTACAATGAGCAGTTCTTC. Translated: CATMHNTNYNEQFF.

This clone was seen only once. The gene calls are TRBV11-2 and TRBJ1-5; no firm D call. Germline values: CDR1 SGHAT, CDR2 FQNNGV. The CDR3 sequence is 15 residues long. The V end was cut by 1 base, the J end by 6 bases, with 13 bases between. CDR3 coding DNA: TGTGCCAGCAGCTTAGTAGCTGGGTTCAGTCAGCCCCAGCATTTT. It encodes CASSLVAGFSQPQHF.

This chain links TRBV12-3 or TRBV12-4 with TRBJ1-1; D perhaps matches TRBD1 (5 bases). The CDR3 is 13 residues long. Trimming took off 7 bases at V and 3 bases at J, with 12 bases between the two ends. In DNA, the CDR3 is TGTGCCAGCACCCCGTTGGGGCACACTGAAGCTTTCTTT. Its translation is CASTPLGHTEAFF.

The chain carries TRBV5-1 and TRBJ2-7; 9 nucleotides line up with TRBD1. This CDR3 has 15 amino acids. In germline, CDR1 is SGHRS, CDR2 YFSETQ. The V gene end was trimmed by 0 bases and the J gene end by 3 bases; junction bases not matched to a gene: 4. The CDR3 sequence is CASSLDPGQGYEQYF. CDR3 DNA sequence: TGCGCCAGCAGCTTGGACCCGGGACAGGGCTACGAGCAGTACTTC.

This chain connects TRBV29-1 to TRBJ2-7, with D perhaps matching TRBD1 (5 bases). The CDR3 has 14 residues. Trimming stripped 5 bases from V and 5 bases from J, with 19 bases between. Germline CDR1 and CDR2: SQVTM and ANQGSEA. In nucleotides, the CDR3 is TGCAGCGTTTACCAGACAGAGTCGGGTCACGAGCAGTACTTC. This sequence encodes CSVYQTESGHEQYF.

This clone was seen once. The chain couples TRBV11-3 to TRBJ1-1, with D hard to call. Germline values: CDR1 SGHNT, CDR2 YENEEA. This CDR3 spans 14 amino acids. V was cut by 0 bases and J by 3 bases, with 8 bases left in between. CDR3 coding DNA: TGTGCCAGCAGCTTAGAGGTAGATGACACTGAAGCTTTCTTT. It codes for CASSLEVDDTEAFF.

This clone was counted once. This chain connects TRBV2 to TRBJ1-6; TRBD1 is a possible D gene (6 bases). This CDR3 region has 12 residues. V was trimmed by 6 bases and J by 9 bases, leaving 9 bases between them. Germline V lookup: CDR1 SNHLY, CDR2 FYNNEI. The CDR3 region is CASRQGISPLHF. For the CDR3, the DNA is TGTGCCAGCAGGCAGGGGATTTCACCCCTCCACTTT. The whole variable domain, remainder taken from reference TRBV2 and TRBJ1-6, is EPEVTQTPSHQVTQMGQEVILRCVPISNHLYFYWYRQILGQKVEFLVSFYNNEISEKSEIFDDQFSVERPDGSNFTLKIRSTKLEDSAMYFCASRQGISPLHFGNGTRLTVT.

The chain joins TRBV6-5 to TRBJ2-7; a possible D gene is TRBD2 (5 bases). Deletions cut 6 bases from V and 2 bases from J, with 11 bases between. This CDR3 is built from 13 residues. Germline CDR1 and CDR2: MNHEY and SVGAGI. CDR3 in amino acids: CASSPGNPYEQYF. The CDR3 nucleotides read TGTGCCAGCAGCCCGGGGAATCCCTACGAGCAGTACTTC.

In its sample, this clone was seen a few times. This rearrangement joins TRBV27 to TRBJ2-1, with 7 bases aligning to TRBD1. The CDR3 sequence is 14 residues long. Germline loops: CDR1 MNHEY, CDR2 SMNVEV (reference sequence). Germline trimming cut 4 bases from V and 1 base from J; bases unmatched to any gene: 1. CDR3 in amino acids: CASSSGQSYNEQFF. As DNA, the CDR3 is TGTGCCAGCAGTTCGGGACAGTCCTACAATGAGCAGTTCTTC.

This chain joins TRBV2 and TRBJ1-1; D might be TRBD1 (5 bases). Germline CDR1 reads SNHLY; CDR2 reads FYNNEI. The CDR3 contains 15 residues. Trimming pared 8 bases from V and 2 bases from J, leaving 18 bases between. This chain's CDR3 is CASAGGIDINTEAFF. CDR3 bases: TGTGCCAGCGCGGGGGGGATCGACATAAACACTGAAGCTTTCTTT.